Listed here are 5 T cell receptor beta chains from one sample, sequenced in a study of chemoradiotherapy in HPV16-positive cancers. TCRdb's table, derived via immunoSEQ multiplex PCR, lists solely in-frame clones and lacks some. The profile covers tens of thousands of clones, with over 90% appearing a single time and under 20% taken by the ten largest. Sequences were derived from blood, sampled from a patient who underwent chemoradiotherapy. These receptors were taken from a human donor with HPV-associated anogenital cancer.

This chain's CDR3 is CASSFVSSGVGTQYF. CDR3 DNA: TGTGCCAGCAGCTTCGTCTCTAGCGGGGTTGGTACGCAGTATTTT. The chain is built from TRBV5-4 and TRBJ2-3, with TRBD2 matching 9 bases. Trimming took 2 bases from V and 8 from J; bases not matched to a gene: 9. There are 15 residues in the CDR3. Germline V gives CDR1 SGHNT, CDR2 YYREEE (reference sequence).

The rearrangement joins TRBV27 to TRBJ2-7; D is tentatively TRBD1 or TRBD2 (5 bases each). From germline, CDR1 is MNHEY and CDR2 SMNVEV (reference sequence). The V end was cut by 8 bases, the J end by 0 bases, with 11 bases between. The CDR3 is 13 amino acids. CDR3 sequence reads: CASRDHSSYEQYF. The CDR3 DNA follows: TGTGCCAGCCGGGACCACAGCTCCTACGAGCAGTACTTC.

CDR3: CASNPGDSSEETQYF. CDR3 in DNA: TGTGCCAGCAACCCCGGGGACAGCTCTGAAGAGACCCAGTACTTC. This rearrangement joins TRBV6-1 to TRBJ2-5, with 7 bases aligning to TRBD1. CDR1 and CDR2 (germline): MNHNS, SASEGT. V lost 7 bases and J lost 3; bases outside the gene matches: 11. CDR3 length equals 15 residues.

The rearrangement joins TRBV7-2 to TRBJ2-7; 10 bases map to TRBD1. Germline V gives CDR1 SGHTA, CDR2 FQGNSA. The CDR3 runs to 15 residues. Trimming cost V 5 bases and J 1 base; bases outside gene matches: 5. CDR3 coding DNA: TGTGCCAGCAGCCCAAGGACAGGGGGTTCCTACGAGCAGTACTTC. It translates to CASSPRTGGSYEQYF.

The V call is TRBV25-1, the J call TRBJ1-4; D ambiguous. Looked up from germline, CDR1 is MGHDK and CDR2 is SYGVNS. V gave up 4 bases and J gave up 8 bases, with 11 bases separating them. The CDR3 is 13 amino acids. The CDR3 loop reads CASSGVGGEKLFF. CDR3 coding DNA: TGTGCCAGCAGTGGAGTCGGCGGGGAAAAACTGTTTTTT.